Listed here are 14 T cell receptor beta chains from one sample, sequenced in a study of T-cell reconstitution after alpha-beta-depleted transplantation in children. During its preparation, the TCRbeta library received unique molecular identifiers. Using its own MiXCR run on the PCR reads, TCRdb lists one record per CDR3 protein. Among some 450,000 distinct CDR3 sequences listed, about 45% were seen once. Sequencing used PBMCs, obtained before TCRalphabeta/CD19-depleted stem cell transplant. The source of these receptors is a girl aged 2-10 years with aplastic anemia, due to receive a stem cell transplant.

The chain uses TRBV25-1 and TRBJ1-2; 9 bases align to TRBD1. The CDR3 consists of 12 residues. Germline CDR1 and CDR2: MGHDK and SYGVNS. Unmatched junction bases numbered 3, after V lost 8 bases and J lost 5 bases. CDR3 in amino acids: CASPGQGYGYTF. In DNA form, the CDR3 reads TGTGCCAGCCCGGGACAGGGATATGGCTACACCTTC.

The CDR3 region is CATSRRTGGDTQYF. The DNA of the CDR3 is TGTGCCACCAGCAGGCGGACAGGGGGTGATACGCAGTATTTT. The chain carries TRBV15 and TRBJ2-3; TRBD1 aligns across 10 bases. The germline V gene encodes CDR1 LNHNV and CDR2 YYDKDF (reference sequence). The CDR3 loop spans 14 amino acids. V lost 3 bases and J lost 6; bases outside the gene matches: 3.

Here the CDR3 DNA reads TGTGCCAGCAGCGGGACAGGGAGCAGCCCCTTCTCCTACGAGCAGTACTTC. This sequence encodes CASSGTGSSPFSYEQYF. The chain employs TRBV28 and TRBJ2-7; 9 bases agree with TRBD1. CDR1 is MDHEN and CDR2 is SYDVKM in the germline V gene. The CDR3 has 17 residues. V was pared by 6 bases and J by 0 bases, with 12 bases of the junction left unmatched.

In its sample, this clonotype was seen a few times. The chain has TRBV7-2 and TRBJ1-5; 8 positions agree with TRBD1. The J segment lost 4 bases and the V segment lost 5 bases, leaving 7 bases of the junction unmatched. Germline V gene lookup returns CDR1 SGHTA and CDR2 FQGNSA. CDR3 size: 15 residues. The CDR3 DNA follows: TGTGCCAGCAGCCAGGAGACAGGGGCTAATCAGCCCCAGCATTTT. Protein product: CASSQETGANQPQHF.

J is TRBJ1-6 and V is TRBV7-2, with a possible D match to TRBD1 (6 bases). Trimming took 3 bases from V and 13 from J, leaving 25 bases between them. Germline assignment: CDR1 SGHTA and CDR2 FQGNSA. The CDR3 is 17 amino acids. CDR3 bases: TGTGCCAGCAGCTTTAGGGGGTCCACGGACGGGATTTCGCCCCTCCACTTT. Its protein product is CASSFRGSTDGISPLHF.

This clonotype was seen repeatedly, ten times or more. V gene TRBV12-3 or TRBV12-4 combines with J gene TRBJ2-1; D is unclear. V lost 4 bases to trimming and J lost 15 bases, with 16 bases between them. CDR3 length equals 12 residues. The CDR3: CASSSDLTKAFF. The CDR3 nucleotides read TGTGCCAGCAGTTCAGACTTGACCAAGGCGTTCTTC.

The chain employs TRBV3-1 and TRBJ2-7, with D possibly TRBD1 on 7 matching bases. V dropped 10 bases and J dropped 3 bases, with 28 bases sitting between them. Germline CDR1 reads LGHDT; CDR2 reads YNNKEL (reference sequence). The length of the CDR3 is 17 residues. The DNA of the CDR3 is TGTGCCACCTGCCCGGGACAGTGGACACGGGGGTTCTACGAGCAGTACTTC. Protein: CATCPGQWTRGFYEQYF.

For this clonotype: At one end the junction does not follow the germline gene, possibly because of a read error. The chain has TRBV3-1 and TRBJ2-5; 10 bases line up with TRBD2. Germline V gives CDR1 LGHDT, CDR2 YNNKEL (reference sequence). There are 15 residues in the CDR3. The DNA of the CDR3 is TGTGCCTGCAGCCAAGTACTAGCGGGATACGGGACCCAGTACTTC. This codes for CACSQVLAGYGTQYF.

This clonotype was seen a few times. The chain is built from TRBV5-1 and TRBJ2-3; D possibly corresponds to TRBD1 (5 bases). Germline V lookup: CDR1 SGHRS, CDR2 YFSETQ. V lost 4 bases to trimming and J lost 4 bases, with 10 bases between them. This CDR3 region has 13 residues. The CDR3 DNA is TGCGCCAGCAGCCAGTGGGGCCCAGATACGCAGTATTTT. This sequence encodes CASSQWGPDTQYF.

The rearrangement joins TRBV12-3 or TRBV12-4 to TRBJ2-1, with 7 nucleotides matching TRBD1. The CDR3 consists of 12 residues. The J segment lost 9 bases and the V segment lost 5 bases, leaving 4 bases of the junction unmatched. The CDR3 nucleotides read TGTGCCAGCAGTGGACAGGTCGGTGAGCAGTTCTTC. Translation gives CASSGQVGEQFF.

The CDR3 loop reads CASSSLAGGGSYEQYF. CDR3 bases: TGTGCCAGCAGCTCCCTAGCGGGAGGCGGGTCCTACGAGCAGTACTTC. J is TRBJ2-7 and V is TRBV7-2; 11 nucleotides match TRBD2. This CDR3 spans 16 amino acids. Trimming took 4 bases from V and 1 from J; bases not matched to a gene: 6. Germline values: CDR1 SGHTA, CDR2 FQGNSA.

This clonotype was picked up many times. The rearrangement joins TRBV18 to TRBJ2-5; D call uncertain. The germline V and J ends were trimmed by 6 bases and 5 bases, with 13 bases remaining between them. CDR3 length: 13 amino acids. Looked up from germline, CDR1 is KGHSH and CDR2 is LQKENI. The chain's CDR3 is CASSPGRRETQYF. CDR3 nucleotide sequence: TGTGCCAGCTCTCCTGGACGTCGGGAGACCCAGTACTTC.

This sequence joins TRBV29-1 and TRBJ1-2, with D tentatively TRBD1 (6 bases). Germline-derived CDR1 and CDR2 are SQVTM and ANQGSEA. This CDR3 has 15 residues. V was pared by 4 bases and J by 4 bases, with 19 bases between. The CDR3 DNA reads as TGCAGCGTTGTAAGGGGGGGCGATTTCCTCTATGGCTACACCTTC. Translation: CSVVRGGDFLYGYTF.

The rearrangement joins TRBV7-9 to TRBJ2-1, with TRBD2 identical over 8 bases. J gave up 12 bases and V 5 bases, and 9 bases lay outside the gene matches. CDR3 length equals 13 residues. The germline CDR1 and CDR2 sequences are SEHNR and FQNEAQ (reference sequence). CDR3 DNA sequence: TGTGCCAGCAGCCCGGGGGGGAGGGCTCTGCAGTTCTTC. Amino acid sequence: CASSPGGRALQFF.